This T cell receptor beta chain derives from a study of technical replicates of blood from a few donors. Method: immunoSEQ multiplex PCR; TCRdb's copy keeps in-frame clones and lacks some. The sample yields approximately 15,000 clones, around 82% seen once. The V gene's germline CDR1 is SGDLS and CDR2 YYNGEE. After removal of 3 bases from V and 1 base from J, the junction contained 7 bases not matched to a gene. The CDR3 sequence is 15 residues long. This receptor was taken from a human donor in good health. This sequence joins TRBV9 and TRBJ2-7; 7 bases map to TRBD1. The material sequenced was PBMCs. CDR3 DNA sequence: TGTGCCAGCAGCGCGACGGACAGGCCTTCCTACGAGCAGTACTTC. Translating it yields CASSATDRPSYEQYF.